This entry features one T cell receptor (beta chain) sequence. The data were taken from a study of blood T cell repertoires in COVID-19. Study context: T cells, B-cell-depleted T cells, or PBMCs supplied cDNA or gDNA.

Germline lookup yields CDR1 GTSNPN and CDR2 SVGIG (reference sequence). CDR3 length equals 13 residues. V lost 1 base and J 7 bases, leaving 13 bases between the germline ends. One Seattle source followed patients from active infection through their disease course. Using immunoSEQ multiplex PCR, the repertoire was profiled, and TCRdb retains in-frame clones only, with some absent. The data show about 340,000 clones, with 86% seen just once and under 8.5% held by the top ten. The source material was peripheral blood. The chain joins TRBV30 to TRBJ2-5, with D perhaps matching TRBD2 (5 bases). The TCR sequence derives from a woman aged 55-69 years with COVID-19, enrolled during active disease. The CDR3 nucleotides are TGTGCCTGGAGTGGGGCACCGGCGGGGACCCAGTACTTC. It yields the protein CAWSGAPAGTQYF.